What follows describes a single T cell receptor beta chain. As handled by the study authors: For nucleated cells, counts were estimated from reference gene primer amplification. Assay: immunoSEQ multiplex PCR; the TCRdb copy retains only in-frame clones and omits some. V, J and clone size are taken as reported in that table, and D and trimming were inferred from the DNA itself. The sample yields approximately 96,000 clones, about 96% seen once. CDR1 SNHLY and CDR2 FYNNEI come from the germline V gene. Trimming shortened V by 0 bases and J by 11 bases, and 13 bases separated the two germline ends. CDR3 length equals 13 residues. The data belong to a study of blood T cell repertoires in COVID-19. About the study: The origin of the acute and convalescent COVID-19 samples was the United States, Italy and Spain. The analysed material was cDNA or gDNA that came from T cells, B-cell-depleted T cells, or PBMCs.

The chain links TRBV2 to TRBJ1-1; D gene ambiguous. The TCR was taken from a human donor with active COVID-19. The donor label of this sample is uncertain. The sample was peripheral blood. CDR3 DNA sequence: TGTGCCAGCAGTGAAGCACCCCCCACTCCCGCTTTCTTT. As protein: CASSEAPPTPAFF.